This T cell receptor (beta chain) was obtained from a study of shared clonotypes between healthy human individuals. Study findings and constraints: An effect of sequencing depth on clonotype sharing among donors was expected.

For this clone: The antigen is not known.

Sequencing used immunoSEQ multiplex PCR; TCRdb keeps in-frame clones, though not all of them. Here the sample spans approximately 500,000 clones, 79% being singletons. Recent vaccinations or acute infections were absent in the healthy HIV-negative adult donors. The material sequenced was PBMCs. This sequence was found in a woman aged 40-49 years in good health. Some clones in this sample may be carry-over from other donors' samples.

In nucleotides, the CDR3 is TGTGCCAGCAGTCTTCCCCTTAGCGGGAGGGACGAGCAGTACTTC. Translated: CASSLPLSGRDEQYF. V usage is TRBV28 and J usage is TRBJ2-7, with 11 bases fitting TRBD2. The V segment lost 5 bases and the J segment 5 bases; nucleotides outside the gene matches: 8. The germline gives CDR1 MDHEN, CDR2 SYDVKM. The length of the CDR3 is 15 residues. Filled out from reference TRBV28 and TRBJ2-7, the complete variable domain reads DVKVTQSSRYLVKRTGEKVFLECVQDMDHENMFWYRQDPGLGLRLIYFSYDVKMKEKGDIPEGYSVSREKKERFSLILESASTNQTSMYLCASSLPLSGRDEQYFGPGTRLTVT.